Listed below are T cell receptor beta chains from one sample, sequenced in a study of T cells in Graves' hyperthyroidism and ophthalmopathy. TCRdb fed the multiplex PCR reads into MiXCR, producing one record per CDR3 protein. The data contain around 500,000 distinct CDR3 sequences, around 15% of them singletons. What was sequenced was blood. Source of these receptors: a woman aged 40 to 50 with Graves' hyperthyroidism. The CDR3 runs from the conserved cysteine through the conserved F or W. The D gene is left open where the match is weak. Not all rows give a size; the values are once, few, many and, for expanded clones, a class.

d_call j_call clone_size v_call cdr3_nt cdr3_aa
. TRBJ1-1 many TRBV6-1 TGTGCCAGCACTACGATCCCCGAAGCTTTCTTT CASTTIPEAFF
TRBD2 TRBJ2-7 . TRBV11-2 TGTGCCAGCAGCGGGGGGGACTACGAGCAGTACTTC CASSGGDYEQYF
. TRBJ1-2 many TRBV13 TGTGCCAGCAGCGCAAAGACAGCACCGCGCTATGGCTACACCTTC CASSAKTAPRYGYTF
. TRBJ2-1 . TRBV27 TGTGCCAGCAGTTTGTCGTCGTCAGTATACAATGAGCAGTTCTTC CASSLSSSVYNEQFF
. TRBJ2-7 . TRBV28 TGTGCCAGCGGGGGAATGACGGGTCCCTACGAGCAGTACTTC CASGGMTGPYEQYF
TRBD1 TRBJ2-7 . TRBV30 TGTGCCTGGTGGGACAGGGGAAGATCCGAGCAGTACTTC CAWWDRGRSEQYF
. TRBJ1-6 few TRBV20-1 TGCAGTGCCCCCCCCGGGAACAATTCACCCCTCCACTTT CSAPPGNNSPLHF
. TRBJ1-5 . TRBV6-1 TGTGCCAGCAGCCTCGGGCCTACAGCCAGGCCCCAGCATTTT CASSLGPTARPQHF
. TRBJ1-1 . TRBV18 TGTGCCAGCTCACCCGGTTTACTAATGAACACTGAAGCTTTCTTT CASSPGLLMNTEAFF
. TRBJ2-7 many TRBV28 TGTGCCAGCAGTCTATCCCCGTTACAGGGATACGAGCAGTACTTC CASSLSPLQGYEQYF
. TRBJ2-7 many TRBV20-1 TGCAGTGCTAGCCCGGACAGCTACGAGCAGTACTTC CSASPDSYEQYF
TRBD1 TRBJ1-3 few TRBV28 TGTGCCGTCAAACAGGGGTCCGGAAACACCATATATTTT CAVKQGSGNTIYF
. TRBJ2-7 many TRBV5-1 TGCGCCAGCAGCCTGTGGGACGAGCAGTACTTC CASSLWDEQYF
. TRBJ2-3 many TRBV2 TGTGCCAGCAGTAGGACCAGTAGCACAGATACGCAGTATTTT CASSRTSSTDTQYF
TRBD2 TRBJ2-1 many TRBV28 TGTGCCAGCAGGAGCGGGGGGGAGGGCAATGAGCAGTTCTTC CASRSGGEGNEQFF
TRBD2 TRBJ2-7 . TRBV18 TGTGCCAGCTCAGAATCGGGACTAGCGGGAGTAGGCTACGAGCAGTACTTC CASSESGLAGVGYEQYF
TRBD2 TRBJ2-3 . TRBV29-1 TGCAGCGTTGCTGGACCAGCGGGAGGGCTAGATACGCAGTATTTT CSVAGPAGGLDTQYF
TRBD2 TRBJ2-1 many TRBV7-6 TGTGCCAGCAGCTCCCGAAGACTAGCCACCAATGAGCAGTTCTTC CASSSRRLATNEQFF
TRBD2 TRBJ2-1 many TRBV6-5 TGTGCCAGCAGTTATCTCGGGAGGGTAGACAATGAGCAGTTCTTC CASSYLGRVDNEQFF
TRBD2 TRBJ2-7 many TRBV13 TGTGCCAGCAGCCCGCTAAGCGGGAGCTACTACGAGCAGTACTTC CASSPLSGSYYEQYF
. TRBJ1-2 . TRBV7-9 TGTGCCAGCAGCTTATGGGGGGCGAATGATGGCTACACCTTC CASSLWGANDGYTF
TRBD2 TRBJ2-3 many TRBV11-2 TGTGCCAGCAGCTTAGCGGCACCGGGACTAGCGGGAAGGGGGCCAGATACGCAGTATTTT CASSLAAPGLAGRGPDTQYF
TRBD1 TRBJ1-4 many TRBV11-2 TGTGCCAGCAGCTTCGGGGACAGGGGGGAAAAACTGTTTTTT CASSFGDRGEKLFF
. TRBJ1-4 many TRBV5-1 TGCGCCAGCTGCGAGGGGTCAACTAATGAAAAACTGTTTTTT CASCEGSTNEKLFF
TRBD2 TRBJ2-5 . TRBV6-1 TGTGCCAGCAGTGAGCGGGCACTAGCGGAAGAGACCCAGTACTTC CASSERALAEETQYF
TRBD2 TRBJ2-2 . TRBV6-1 TGTGCCAGCAGTGAATGGGCGGGAGGGTCCGGGGAGCTGTTTTTT CASSEWAGGSGELFF
. TRBJ2-5 many TRBV6-2/TRBV6-3 TGTGCCAGCAGCCCGGACAGCCTTCGGGAGACCCAGTACTTC CASSPDSLRETQYF
. TRBJ1-2 few TRBV5-6 TGTGCCAGCAGCTCCTGGGACAAAAACTATGGCTACACCTTC CASSSWDKNYGYTF
. TRBJ2-1 many TRBV28 TGTGCCAGCAGTTTTCGGCCAGGGGATGAGCAGTTCTTC CASSFRPGDEQFF
TRBD1 TRBJ2-1 many TRBV6-1 TGTGCCAGCAGTTCGGACAGGGGGATATACAATGAGCAGTTCTTC CASSSDRGIYNEQFF
TRBD1 TRBJ2-4 . TRBV27 TGTGCCAGCAGTTTATCCAAAACCACAGGGGGCGCCAAAAACATTCAGTACTTC CASSLSKTTGGAKNIQYF
. TRBJ1-1 many TRBV10-3 TGTGCCATCCGACAGGACCTGAACACTGAAGCTTTCTTT CAIRQDLNTEAFF
TRBD2 TRBJ2-1 . TRBV14 TGTGCCAGCAGCCCCCCCGGCGCTAGCGGGATGTACGGTGAGCAGTTCTTC CASSPPGASGMYGEQFF
TRBD1 TRBJ1-1 . TRBV4-1 TGCGCCAGCAGCCAAGAGGGACAGGGGGCGCGGAACACTGAAGCTTTCTTT CASSQEGQGARNTEAFF
TRBD2 TRBJ2-1 few TRBV5-6 TGTGCCAGCGTCGGGGGACTAGCGGGATACAATGAGCAGTTCTTC CASVGGLAGYNEQFF
. TRBJ1-2 . TRBV6-1 TGTGCCAGCAGTGAAGAAGAGGGGATAGGCTATGGCTACACCTTC CASSEEEGIGYGYTF
. TRBJ2-5 many TRBV28 TGTGCCAGCAGTCTCGCGGAGGGGTGGCAAGAGACCCAGTACTTC CASSLAEGWQETQYF
. TRBJ2-3 many TRBV3-1 TGTGCCAGCAGGCCGGGAGTTAGAGCAGATACGCAGTATTTT CASRPGVRADTQYF
. TRBJ1-4 few TRBV9 TGTGCCAGCAGCGTAGGAGGGACCGGGGGAAAACTGTTTTTT CASSVGGTGGKLFF
. TRBJ1-2 . TRBV19 TGTGCCAGTAGTATAGTTGGCAGTACGGCCGGTGGCTACACCTTC CASSIVGSTAGGYTF
. TRBJ2-2 few TRBV10-1 TGCGCCAGCAGTGAGTCGGCGGCCCCCGGGGAGCTGTTTTTT CASSESAAPGELFF
. TRBJ2-7 few TRBV28 TGTGCCAGCAGTTTATATAAGAGCTCCTACGAGCAGTACTTC CASSLYKSSYEQYF
. TRBJ2-7 . TRBV4-1 TGCGCCAGCAGCCAAGAAACGGGATCGGGATACGAGCAGTACTTC CASSQETGSGYEQYF
TRBD2 TRBJ2-7 many TRBV27 TGTGCCAGCAGTTTACCCCGGACTAGCGGGAGGGATTCCTACGAGCAGTACTTC CASSLPRTSGRDSYEQYF
. TRBJ1-1 . TRBV19 TGTGCCAGTAGTATGTCTCTAGGCGGAACTGAAGCTTTCTTT CASSMSLGGTEAFF